This T cell receptor (beta chain) came from a study of CD8 T cells in ankylosing spondylitis. TCRdb called the 5' RACE reads again in MiXCR, with one record for every CDR3 protein. The table lists some 140,000 distinct CDR3 sequences, 9.5% to 12% of them singletons. Germline V gene data show CDR1 as KGHDR and CDR2 as SFDVKD. The CDR3 extends over 17 amino acids. The V segment lost 3 bases and the J segment 7 bases; nucleotides outside the gene matches: 9. This clonotype was detected many times. The material sequenced was blood, either unsorted or a sorted T cell fraction (not recorded which). The rearrangement joins TRBV24-1 to TRBJ2-1, with 12 bases aligning to TRBD2. The receptor's source is a female donor with ankylosing spondylitis or in good health (not recorded which). The CDR3 region is CATSDPSGTSGPNEQFF. The DNA of the CDR3 is TGTGCCACCAGTGATCCCTCCGGGACTAGCGGGCCGAATGAGCAGTTCTTC.